The clone carrying this T cell receptor beta chain appeared a single time. The entry originates in a study of cytomegalovirus exposure and HLA in healthy donors. CDR1 and CDR2 from the germline V gene are SGHDN and FVKESK. Trimming stripped 2 bases from V and 1 base from J, with 14 bases between. The CDR3 loop spans 16 amino acids. Primers for the PCR totalled 60 Vbeta and 13 Jbeta. Here immunoSEQ multiplex PCR was the method, and the copy in TCRdb shows in-frame clones only, minus some. The sample gives 120,000 or so clones, approximately 86% of which show up once; 1.5% to 2% is in the top ten. The chain has TRBV14 and TRBJ1-1; D is unclear. Sequenced input: PBMCs. The origin of this receptor is a man in his forties in good health and CMV-seronegative. The CDR3 DNA follows: TGTGCCAGCAGCCAATCGACGCGGCTCACGAACACTGAAGCTTTCTTT. This codes for CASSQSTRLTNTEAFF.